The clone carrying this T cell receptor beta chain was counted only a few times. Its target is not known. V was clipped by 1 base and J by 2 bases, with 7 bases between them. The CDR3 contains 14 residues. Germline V gene lookup returns CDR1 SGHTA and CDR2 FQGTGA. The library targeted TCRbeta and was prepared with unique molecular identifiers. TCRdb recomputed calls from the PCR reads with MiXCR, one row per CDR3 protein. The repertoire holds 350,000 to 500,000 distinct CDR3 sequences, with 43% as singletons. These data belong to a study of T-cell reconstitution after alpha-beta-depleted transplantation in children. Study-wide results and caveats: By one year post-transplant, T-cell counts and diversity largely arose from T cells that were newly produced.

This clonotype was obtained from a girl aged 2 to 9 with aplastic anemia, due to receive a stem cell transplant. The V gene is TRBV7-3, the J gene TRBJ2-3; D is ambiguous. This material consisted of PBMCs, taken before TCRalphabeta/CD19-depleted stem cell transplant. This CDR3 reads CASSLKDPTDTQYF. CDR3 nucleotide sequence: TGTGCCAGCAGCTTAAAAGACCCCACAGATACGCAGTATTTT.